Following are 12 T cell receptor beta chains from one sample sequenced in a study of CD8 T cells in Susac syndrome. Random hexamers were used to reverse transcribe about 0.45 to 1 ug of RNA. TCRdb reanalysed the immunoSEQ multiplex PCR reads using MiXCR and keeps one entry per CDR3 protein. This table holds under 150,000 distinct CDR3 sequences, over 75% found once. Sequencing used CD8+ T cells from PBMCs. The receptors derive from a human donor with multiple sclerosis.

There are a few counts of this clonotype. CDR3 nucleotides: TGTGCCAGCAATTACCCCGGGCTCTCCTACGAGCAGTACTTC. Translation gives CASNYPGLSYEQYF. The V and J genes are TRBV28 and TRBJ2-7; D is unclear. V was cut by 7 bases and J by 0 bases, with 13 bases left in between. Germline assignment: CDR1 MDHEN and CDR2 SYDVKM. This CDR3 contains 14 residues.

This clonotype is a singleton in its sample. V gene TRBV4-1 combines with J gene TRBJ2-5; TRBD1 matches at 7 bases. J lost 5 bases, V lost 1 base, and 13 bases had no gene match. The CDR3 spans 17 residues. The germline V gene encodes CDR1 MGHRA and CDR2 YSYEKL. The CDR3 nucleotides are TGCGCCAGCAGCCAAGCAGACATACAGGGGTGGGGGGAGACCCAGTACTTC. As protein: CASSQADIQGWGETQYF.

V and J are TRBV20-1 and TRBJ2-1; 9 bases are shared with TRBD2. V lost 0 bases to trimming and J lost 7 bases; unmatched junction nucleotides: 7. This CDR3 is built from 15 residues. Per the germline V gene, CDR1 is DFQATT and CDR2 is SNEGSKA (reference sequence). CDR3 in amino acids: CSARDPGLARNEQFF. CDR3 DNA: TGCAGTGCTAGAGACCCGGGACTAGCTAGGAATGAGCAGTTCTTC.

The chain links TRBV4-1 to TRBJ2-7; the D is unclear. V was cut by 1 base and J by 7 bases, with 11 bases left in between. The germline gives CDR1 MGHRA, CDR2 YSYEKL. The CDR3 is 13 residues long. The CDR3 bases are TGCGCCAGCAGCCAAGTCGGGTCTGAAGAGCAGTACTTC. Its translation: CASSQVGSEEQYF.

The V call is TRBV30, the J call TRBJ1-1, with a weak D call TRBD1 (6 bases). Germline V gene data show CDR1 as GTSNPN and CDR2 as SVGIG (reference sequence). The CDR3 consists of 13 residues. Trimming shortened V by 5 bases and J by 6 bases, and 16 bases separated the two germline ends. The CDR3 is CAWEEGGIAEAFF. The DNA for the CDR3 is TGTGCCTGGGAAGAGGGGGGGATTGCTGAAGCTTTCTTT.

Comment on this clonotype: The junction shows a germline mismatch at one end, possibly a read error. The rearrangement links TRBV6-5 to TRBJ2-2; a possible D gene is TRBD1 (5 bases). This CDR3 is 15 amino acids long. From germline, CDR1 is MNHEY and CDR2 SVGAGI. The CDR3 region has the DNA TGTGCCAGCAGTTTGCAGGGAAGGAACCCCGGGGAGCTGTTTTTT. Translated: CASSLQGRNPGELFF.

The V call is TRBV5-5, the J call TRBJ1-1; no reliable D call. Germline V gene sequence: CDR1 SGHKS, CDR2 YYEKEE (reference sequence). The CDR3 covers 13 residues. The ends were cut back, 1 base at V and 8 bases at J, with 12 bases in the middle. The CDR3 is CASSLQILVEAFF. The DNA for the CDR3 is TGTGCCAGCAGCTTGCAGATTTTAGTGGAAGCTTTCTTT. Full variable domain (rest looked up from reference TRBV5-5 and TRBJ1-1): DAGVTQSPTHLIKTRGQQVTLRCSPISGHKSVSWYQQVLGQGPQFIFQYYEKEERGRGNFPDRFSARQFPNYSSELNVNALLLGDSALYLCASSLQILVEAFFGQGTRLTVV.

V usage is TRBV12-3 or TRBV12-4 and J usage is TRBJ2-1; D might be TRBD1 (6 bases). This CDR3 is 16 amino acids long. Trimming removed 4 bases from V and 3 bases from J, with 16 bases in between. This chain's CDR3 is CASSSNRDTNYNEQFF. In DNA, the CDR3 is TGTGCCAGCAGTTCAAACCGGGACACAAACTACAATGAGCAGTTCTTC.

The chain combines TRBV28 with TRBJ2-7, with 8 bases that match TRBD2. With V trimmed by 5 bases and J by 3 bases, 6 bases remained unmatched. The CDR3 runs to 14 residues. CDR1 and CDR2 (germline): MDHEN, SYDVKM. The CDR3 DNA sequence: TGTGCCAGCAGTCCCGAGCGGGGGCGCTACGAGCAGTACTTC. It specifies CASSPERGRYEQYF. The whole variable domain, filled in from reference TRBV28 and TRBJ2-7, reads DVKVTQSSRYLVKRTGEKVFLECVQDMDHENMFWYRQDPGLGLRLIYFSYDVKMKEKGDIPEGYSVSREKKERFSLILESASTNQTSMYLCASSPERGRYEQYFGPGTRLTVT.

The chain joins TRBV7-2 to TRBJ2-1, with 9 bases aligning to TRBD2. Unmatched junction bases numbered 13, after V lost 5 bases and J lost 5 bases. The CDR3 is 17 residues long. Germline CDR1 SGHTA, CDR2 FQGNSA. The CDR3 nucleotides read TGTGCCAGCAGCCCATCCTCTGCGGGAGGGCGTGACAATGAGCAGTTCTTC. Residues: CASSPSSAGGRDNEQFF.

The chain has TRBV24-1 and TRBJ2-2, with D uncertain. Deletions cut 4 bases from V and 3 bases from J, with 11 bases between. CDR3 length equals 15 residues. Germline CDR1 and CDR2: KGHDR and SFDVKD. The CDR3 DNA sequence: TGTGCCACCAGTGAGGCCAGGTTTTACACCGGGGAGCTGTTTTTT. It yields the protein CATSEARFYTGELFF.

The chain links TRBV2 to TRBJ1-2, with a tentative D call TRBD1 (5 bases). Germline CDR1 SNHLY, CDR2 FYNNEI. The CDR3 is 16 amino acids. Trimming left V 6 bases short and J 4 bases short, with 21 bases between. The CDR3 sequence: CASSGDGPWEFYGYTF. The CDR3 DNA reads as TGTGCCAGCAGCGGGGACGGCCCCTGGGAGTTCTATGGCTACACCTTC.